Shown below are 25 T cell receptor beta chains from a single sample sequenced in a study of cytomegalovirus exposure and HLA in healthy donors. Amplification used 60 Vbeta primers and 13 Jbeta primers. Profiling relied on immunoSEQ multiplex PCR, and the TCRdb table lists in-frame clones only, not all of them. The sample records 160,000 or so clones, roughly 80% being singletons. The sample taken for sequencing was PBMCs. The source is a man aged 50-60 years in good health and CMV-seropositive.

The chain joins TRBV28 to TRBJ2-3, with TRBD2 matching over 15 bases. Germline CDR1 reads MDHEN; CDR2 reads SYDVKM. This CDR3 comprises 16 residues. V trimming: 6 bases; J trimming: 3 bases; junction bases outside the gene matches: 4. This CDR3 is CASRGLAGGGTDTQYF. The DNA for the CDR3 is TGTGCCAGCAGGGGACTAGCGGGAGGAGGGACAGATACGCAGTATTTT.

This chain links TRBV5-4 with TRBJ1-2; 9 bases match TRBD1. Germline CDR1 and CDR2: SGHNT and YYREEE (reference sequence). The ends lost 4 bases at V and 7 bases at J; junction bases unmatched: 5. The length of the CDR3 is 13 residues. CDR3 nucleotide sequence: TGTGCCAGCAGCGGGGGACAGGGACGTGGCTACACCTTC. The encoded protein is CASSGGQGRGYTF.

The V and J genes are TRBV7-9 and TRBJ1-1; 7 bases agree with TRBD1. The germline CDR1 and CDR2 sequences are SEHNR and FQNEAQ (reference sequence). With 6 bases clipped from V and 0 bases from J, the junction kept 4 bases outside the gene matches. CDR3 length equals 14 residues. CDR3 DNA sequence: TGTGCCAGCAGACAGGACAGGTTGAACACTGAAGCTTTCTTT. Translated: CASRQDRLNTEAFF.

The V call is TRBV5-6, the J call TRBJ2-2, with a tentative D call TRBD2 (5 bases). The CDR3 runs to 15 residues. Germline V CDR1 and CDR2: SGHDT, YYEEEE. Trimming left V 0 bases short and J 6 bases short, with 12 bases between. CDR3 loop: CASSLELVTAGELFF. DNA of the CDR3: TGTGCCAGCAGCTTGGAACTAGTTACCGCCGGGGAGCTGTTTTTT.

The chain combines TRBV19 with TRBJ1-4; D not resolved. Germline CDR1 and CDR2: LNHDA and SQIVND (reference sequence). The CDR3 has 13 residues. Trimming stripped 7 bases from V and 2 bases from J, with 8 bases between. The CDR3, as DNA: TGTGCCAGTACGGGAACGACTAATGAAAAACTGTTTTTT. As protein: CASTGTTNEKLFF. Combining the CDR3 with reference TRBV19 and TRBJ1-4 gives the whole variable domain DGGITQSPKYLFRKEGQNVTLSCEQNLNHDAMYWYRQDPGQGLRLIYYSQIVNDFQKGDIAEGYSVSREKKESFPLTVTSAQKNPTAFYLCASTGTTNEKLFFGSGTQLSVL.

CDR3 in amino acids: CASSLAPGQGYEQYF. The CDR3 bases are TGTGCCAGCAGCTTAGCTCCGGGACAGGGCTACGAGCAGTACTTC. V usage is TRBV7-2 and J usage is TRBJ2-7, with 9 bases lining up with TRBD1. V gave up 0 bases and J gave up 3 bases; unmatched junction bases: 3. From germline, CDR1 is SGHTA and CDR2 FQGNSA. This CDR3 is built from 15 residues.

The CDR3 nucleotides are TGTGCCAGCAGCTTACTGAGACAGAACACTGAAGCTTTCTTT. This codes for CASSLLRQNTEAFF. The V call is TRBV11-2, the J call TRBJ1-1; D ambiguous. Trimming left V 2 bases short and J 1 base short, with 8 bases between. The CDR3 has 14 amino acids. CDR1 is SGHAT, CDR2 FQNNGV, per germline.

The sample holds one count of this clone. The CDR3 bases are TGCAGCGTTGTGCCGGGAGGGTCCTACAATGAGCAGTTCTTC. This encodes CSVVPGGSYNEQFF. This rearrangement joins TRBV29-1 to TRBJ2-1; 8 bases are a match to TRBD2. The V gene's germline CDR1 is SQVTM and CDR2 ANQGSEA. V was pared by 4 bases and J by 1 base, with 3 bases of the junction left unmatched. The CDR3 loop spans 14 amino acids.

The chain employs TRBV9 and TRBJ1-1; no clear D gene. CDR1 and CDR2 from the germline V gene are SGDLS and YYNGEE. CDR3 size: 13 residues. Trimming left V 0 bases short and J 1 base short, with 4 bases between. The CDR3 DNA reads as TGTGCCAGCAGCGTAGAACAGAACACTGAAGCTTTCTTT. Protein product: CASSVEQNTEAFF. The whole variable domain, remainder taken from reference TRBV9 and TRBJ1-1, is DSGVTQTPKHLITATGQRVTLRCSPRSGDLSVYWYQQSLDQGLQFLIQYYNGEERAKGNILERFSAQQFPDLHSELNLSSLELGDSALYFCASSVEQNTEAFFGQGTRLTVV.

The chain couples TRBV30 to TRBJ2-7; D not certain. Trimming shortened V by 0 bases and J by 3 bases, and 15 bases separated the two germline ends. The germline CDR1 and CDR2 sequences are GTSNPN and SVGIG (reference sequence). The CDR3 loop spans 15 amino acids. CDR3 DNA: TGTGCCTGGAGTGTAGGAGTCGGGTTCGGCTACGAGCAGTACTTC. This codes for CAWSVGVGFGYEQYF. The full variable domain, its missing parts supplied by reference TRBV30 and TRBJ2-7, is SQTIHQWPATLVQPVGSPLSLECTVEGTSNPNLYWYRQAAGRGLQLLFYSVGIGQISSEVPQNLSASRPQDRQFILSSKKLLLSDSGFYLCAWSVGVGFGYEQYFGPGTRLTVT.

The J gene is TRBJ2-5, the V gene TRBV27; 8 bases line up with TRBD2. The germline gives CDR1 MNHEY, CDR2 SMNVEV (reference sequence). There are 16 residues in the CDR3. V was pared by 5 bases and J by 2 bases, with 10 bases of the junction left unmatched. CDR3 residues: CASSPLALAEQETQYF. The CDR3 coding sequence is TGTGCCAGCAGTCCCCTCGCACTAGCGGAGCAAGAGACCCAGTACTTC.

The V and J genes are TRBV2 and TRBJ2-1; 8 bases fit TRBD2. V was pared by 3 bases and J by 3 bases, with 4 bases of the junction left unmatched. Germline loops: CDR1 SNHLY, CDR2 FYNNEI. The CDR3 is 15 residues long. The CDR3 DNA is TGTGCCAGCAGTGAGCTCAGCGGGGGCTACAATGAGCAGTTCTTC. This gives the protein CASSELSGGYNEQFF.

The chain combines TRBV5-1 with TRBJ2-7; 13 bases line up with TRBD2. Per germline, CDR1 SGHRS and CDR2 YFSETQ. V was clipped by 8 bases and J by 5 bases; unmatched bases: 10. The CDR3 is made up of 15 amino acids. Here the CDR3 DNA reads TGCGCCAGTACCGGACTAGCGGGGGCGTCCAACGAGCAGTACTTC. Its translation is CASTGLAGASNEQYF.

The chain is built from TRBV29-1 and TRBJ2-3; TRBD2 matches at 14 bases. With 4 bases clipped from V and 0 bases from J, the junction kept 6 bases outside the gene matches. The CDR3 has 17 amino acids. The germline V gene has CDR1 SQVTM and CDR2 ANQGSEA. Here the CDR3 reads CSVGGLAGGGSTDTQYF. The DNA of the CDR3 is TGCAGCGTTGGAGGACTAGCGGGGGGCGGTAGCACAGATACGCAGTATTTT.

V is TRBV6-5 and J is TRBJ2-7, with a tentative D call TRBD2 (5 bases). The germline CDR1 and CDR2 sequences are MNHEY and SVGAGI. The CDR3 length is 12 residues. The V and J ends lost 3 bases and 6 bases respectively, with 9 bases between them. For the CDR3, the DNA is TGTGCCAGCAGTTATATGGCGGGCGAGCAGTACTTC. Translated: CASSYMAGEQYF.

V gene TRBV5-1 combines with J gene TRBJ2-7, with 8 bases fitting TRBD1. This CDR3 has 13 amino acids. V lost 2 bases to trimming and J lost 4 bases; unmatched junction nucleotides: 2. CDR1 is SGHRS, CDR2 YFSETQ, per germline. Here the CDR3 DNA reads TGCGCCAGCAGCTTAAGGACAGGGTACGAGCAGTACTTC. Protein product: CASSLRTGYEQYF. The entire variable domain, with the rest obtained from reference TRBV5-1 and TRBJ2-7, is as follows: KAGVTQTPRYLIKTRGQQVTLSCSPISGHRSVSWYQQTPGQGLQFLFEYFSETQRNKGNFPGRFSGRQFSNSRSEMNVSTLELGDSALYLCASSLRTGYEQYFGPGTRLTVT.

The chain couples TRBV7-2 to TRBJ2-7; 8 nucleotides line up with TRBD1. The CDR3 runs 14 residues. J lost 8 bases, V lost 6 bases, and 12 bases had no gene match. Looked up from germline, CDR1 is SGHTA and CDR2 is FQGNSA. DNA for the CDR3: TGTGCCAGCAGACCCGGACAGGGCGTCGTCAAGCAGTACTTC. Its translation is CASRPGQGVVKQYF.

The V and J genes are TRBV18 and TRBJ2-7; D remains ambiguous. CDR1 is KGHSH and CDR2 is LQKENI in the germline V gene. The V gene lost 0 bases and the J gene lost 5 bases, with 8 bases spanning the gap. The CDR3 is 13 residues long. The CDR3 bases are TGTGCCAGCTCACCACCTCACTTGGACGAGCAGTACTTC. Translated: CASSPPHLDEQYF.

V and J are TRBV19 and TRBJ1-6; D gene uncertain. The V end was cut by 3 bases, the J end by 6 bases, with 3 bases between. This CDR3 is built from 12 residues. Looked up from germline, CDR1 is LNHDA and CDR2 is SQIVND (reference sequence). The CDR3 sequence: CASSMRNSPLHF. The DNA for the CDR3 is TGTGCCAGTAGTATGCGTAATTCACCCCTCCACTTT.

This clone was observed a few times. This chain connects TRBV30 to TRBJ1-6, with 9 positions matching TRBD1. V shed 2 bases, J shed 10 bases, and the junction held 12 bases outside the gene matches. The germline V gene has CDR1 GTSNPN and CDR2 SVGIG (reference sequence). The CDR3 is made up of 16 amino acids. CDR3 in DNA: TGTGCCTGGAGTACTAGGGACAGGGTCATGGGGTCACCCCTCCACTTT. This sequence encodes CAWSTRDRVMGSPLHF. Looking up the rest from reference TRBV30 and TRBJ1-6 gives the full variable domain: SQTIHQWPATLVQPVGSPLSLECTVEGTSNPNLYWYRQAAGRGLQLLFYSVGIGQISSEVPQNLSASRPQDRQFILSSKKLLLSDSGFYLCAWSTRDRVMGSPLHFGNGTRLTVT.

The J gene is TRBJ2-4, the V gene TRBV2, with D uncertain. This CDR3 comprises 16 residues. Germline V gives CDR1 SNHLY, CDR2 FYNNEI. Trimming took off 3 bases at V and 0 bases at J, with 12 bases between the two ends. The DNA for the CDR3 is TGTGCCAGCAGTGACTTAGGCGGCCTAGCCAAAAACATTCAGTACTTC. Amino acid sequence: CASSDLGGLAKNIQYF.

The CDR3 DNA reads as TGTGCCAGCAGCTTTCAGGGGTTAAAAGATACGCAGTATTTT. Its protein is CASSFQGLKDTQYF. The rearrangement uses TRBV7-2 and TRBJ2-3; TRBD1 might be the D (6 bases). The V gene lost 3 bases and the J gene lost 5 bases, with 12 bases spanning the gap. Looked up from germline, CDR1 is SGHTA and CDR2 is FQGNSA. CDR3 length: 14 residues.

The chain carries TRBV5-5 and TRBJ1-3, with D unresolved. Looked up from germline, CDR1 is SGHKS and CDR2 is YYEKEE (reference sequence). The CDR3 length is 16 residues. V lost 4 bases and J 0 bases, leaving 14 bases between the germline ends. CDR3 region: CASSPRGEVSGNTIYF. CDR3 in DNA: TGTGCCAGCAGCCCGAGAGGCGAAGTCTCTGGAAACACCATATATTTT.

For the CDR3, the DNA is TGTGCCAGCAGCTTATCGGAGAGTCAGCCCCAGCATTTT. Its translation: CASSLSESQPQHF. The chain is built from TRBV7-3 and TRBJ1-5; D gene unclear. With 2 bases removed from V and 6 bases from J, the gap between germline ends came to 8 bases. In germline, CDR1 is SGHTA, CDR2 FQGTGA. The CDR3 is 13 amino acids.

The chain is built from TRBV6-4 and TRBJ2-7; D is perhaps TRBD2 (5 bases). This CDR3 contains 13 residues. Between the trimmed V and J ends, which lost 3 bases and 6 bases, there was a span of 12 bases. Germline V gene data show CDR1 as MRHNA and CDR2 as SNTAGT. The CDR3 loop reads CASSESPGVEQYF. The CDR3 DNA sequence: TGTGCCAGCAGTGAATCCCCCGGGGTCGAGCAGTACTTC.